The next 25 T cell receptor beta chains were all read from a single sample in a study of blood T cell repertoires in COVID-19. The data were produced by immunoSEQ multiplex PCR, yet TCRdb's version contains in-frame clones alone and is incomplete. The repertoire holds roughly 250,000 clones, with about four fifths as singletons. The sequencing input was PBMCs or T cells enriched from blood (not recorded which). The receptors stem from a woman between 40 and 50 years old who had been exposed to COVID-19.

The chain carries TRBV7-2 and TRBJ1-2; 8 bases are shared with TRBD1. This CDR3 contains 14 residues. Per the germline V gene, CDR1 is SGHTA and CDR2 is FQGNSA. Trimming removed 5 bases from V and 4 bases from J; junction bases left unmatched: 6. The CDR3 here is CASSPDRAAYGYTF. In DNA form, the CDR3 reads TGTGCCAGCAGCCCGGACAGGGCGGCCTATGGCTACACCTTC.

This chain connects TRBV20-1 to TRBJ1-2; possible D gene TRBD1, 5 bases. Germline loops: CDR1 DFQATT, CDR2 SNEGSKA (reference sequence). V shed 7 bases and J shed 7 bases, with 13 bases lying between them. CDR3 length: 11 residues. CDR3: CSGEGLGGYTF. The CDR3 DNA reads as TGCAGTGGGGAGGGACTTGGTGGCTACACCTTC.

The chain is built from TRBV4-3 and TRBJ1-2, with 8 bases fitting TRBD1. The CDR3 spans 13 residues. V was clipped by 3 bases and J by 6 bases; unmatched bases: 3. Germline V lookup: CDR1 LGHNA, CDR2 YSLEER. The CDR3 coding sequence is TGCGCCAGCAGCCAGCAGGGGGCGCATGGCTACACCTTC. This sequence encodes CASSQQGAHGYTF.

The CDR3, as DNA: TGTGCCAGCAGCCGGAACAGGGGGAGCACAGATACGCAGTATTTT. Translating gives CASSRNRGSTDTQYF. The chain recombines TRBV7-2 with TRBJ2-3, with 8 bases aligning to TRBD1. After removal of 5 bases from V and 0 bases from J, the junction contained 4 bases not matched to a gene. The CDR3 loop spans 15 amino acids. Per the germline V gene, CDR1 is SGHTA and CDR2 is FQGNSA.

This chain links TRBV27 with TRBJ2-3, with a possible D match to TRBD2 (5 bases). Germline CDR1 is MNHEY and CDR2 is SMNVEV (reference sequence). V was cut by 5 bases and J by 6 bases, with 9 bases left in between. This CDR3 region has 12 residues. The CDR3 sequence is CASSGSVDTQYF. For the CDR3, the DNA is TGTGCCAGCAGTGGGAGTGTGGATACGCAGTATTTT.

CDR3 protein: CASSLHGQGDTEAFF. The CDR3 DNA reads as TGTGCCAGCAGCTTACACGGACAGGGTGACACTGAAGCTTTCTTT. V usage is TRBV7-3 and J usage is TRBJ1-1; 8 bases are shared with TRBD1. With 2 bases clipped from V and 3 bases from J, the junction kept 5 bases outside the gene matches. This CDR3 has 15 amino acids. Germline V gene sequence: CDR1 SGHTA, CDR2 FQGTGA.

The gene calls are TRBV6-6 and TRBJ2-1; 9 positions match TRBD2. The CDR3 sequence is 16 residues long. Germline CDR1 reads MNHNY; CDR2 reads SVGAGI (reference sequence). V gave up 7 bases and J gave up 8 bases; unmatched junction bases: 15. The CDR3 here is CASTPPPGLARDEQFF. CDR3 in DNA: TGTGCCAGCACTCCCCCCCCGGGACTAGCACGAGATGAGCAGTTCTTC.

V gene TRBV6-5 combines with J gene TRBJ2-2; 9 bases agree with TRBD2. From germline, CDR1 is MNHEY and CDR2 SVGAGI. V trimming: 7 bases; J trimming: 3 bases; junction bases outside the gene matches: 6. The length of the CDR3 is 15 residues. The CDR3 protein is CASTPSGADTGELFF. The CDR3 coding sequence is TGTGCCAGCACCCCTAGCGGGGCCGACACCGGGGAGCTGTTTTTT.

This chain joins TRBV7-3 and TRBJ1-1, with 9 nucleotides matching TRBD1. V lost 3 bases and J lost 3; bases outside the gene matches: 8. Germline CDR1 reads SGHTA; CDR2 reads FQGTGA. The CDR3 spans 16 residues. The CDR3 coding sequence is TGTGCCAGCAGCTTCTTCCTGACAGGGGGTGACACTGAAGCTTTCTTT. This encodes CASSFFLTGGDTEAFF.

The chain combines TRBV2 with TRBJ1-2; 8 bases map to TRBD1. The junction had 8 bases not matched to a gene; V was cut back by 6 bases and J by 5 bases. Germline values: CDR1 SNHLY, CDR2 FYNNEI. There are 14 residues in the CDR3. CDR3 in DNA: TGTGCCAGCAGAGAGACAGGGGCTTGGTATGGCTACACCTTC. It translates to CASRETGAWYGYTF.

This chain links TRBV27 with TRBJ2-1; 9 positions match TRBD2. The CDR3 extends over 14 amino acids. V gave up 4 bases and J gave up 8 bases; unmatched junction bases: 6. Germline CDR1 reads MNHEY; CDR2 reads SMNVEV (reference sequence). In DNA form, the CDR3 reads TGTGCCAGCAGTTACGCTAGCGGGGCGGATGAGCAGTTCTTC. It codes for CASSYASGADEQFF.

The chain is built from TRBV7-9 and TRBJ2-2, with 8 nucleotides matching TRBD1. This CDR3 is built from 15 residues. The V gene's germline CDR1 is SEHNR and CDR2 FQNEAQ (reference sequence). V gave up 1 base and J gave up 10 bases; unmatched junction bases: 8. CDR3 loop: CASSLGDRGPTELFF. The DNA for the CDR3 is TGTGCCAGCAGCTTAGGAGACAGGGGACCTACGGAGCTGTTTTTT. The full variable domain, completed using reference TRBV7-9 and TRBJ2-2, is DTGVSQNPRHKITKRGQNVTFRCDPISEHNRLYWYRQTLGQGPEFLTYFQNEAQLEKSRLLSDRFSAERPKGSFSTLEIQRTEQGDSAMYLCASSLGDRGPTELFFGEGSRLTVL.

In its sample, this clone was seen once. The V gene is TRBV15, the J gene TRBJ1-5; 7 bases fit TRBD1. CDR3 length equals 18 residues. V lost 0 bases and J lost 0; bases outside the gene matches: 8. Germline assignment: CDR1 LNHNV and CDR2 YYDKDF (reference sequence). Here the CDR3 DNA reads TGTGCCACCAGCAGAGATTCAAACACAGGGGATAGCAATCAGCCCCAGCATTTT. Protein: CATSRDSNTGDSNQPQHF.

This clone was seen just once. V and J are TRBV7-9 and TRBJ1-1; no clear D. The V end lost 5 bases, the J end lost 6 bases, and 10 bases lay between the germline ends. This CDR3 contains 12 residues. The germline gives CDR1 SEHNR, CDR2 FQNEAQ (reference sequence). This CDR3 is CASSPKSAEAFF. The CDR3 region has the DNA TGTGCCAGCAGCCCGAAGAGCGCTGAAGCTTTCTTT.

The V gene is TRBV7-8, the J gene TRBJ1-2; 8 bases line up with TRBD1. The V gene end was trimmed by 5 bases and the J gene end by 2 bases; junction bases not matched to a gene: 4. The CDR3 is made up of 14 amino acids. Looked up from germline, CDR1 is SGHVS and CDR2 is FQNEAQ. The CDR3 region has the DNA TGTGCCAGCAGCGGCCGGACAGGGAACTATGGCTACACCTTC. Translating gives CASSGRTGNYGYTF.

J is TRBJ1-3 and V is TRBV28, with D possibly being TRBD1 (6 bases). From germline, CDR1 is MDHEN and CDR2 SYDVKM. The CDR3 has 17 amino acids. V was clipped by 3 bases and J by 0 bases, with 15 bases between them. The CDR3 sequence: CASSFPEGVASGNTIYF. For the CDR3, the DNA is TGTGCCAGCAGTTTTCCTGAGGGGGTCGCCTCTGGAAACACCATATATTTT.

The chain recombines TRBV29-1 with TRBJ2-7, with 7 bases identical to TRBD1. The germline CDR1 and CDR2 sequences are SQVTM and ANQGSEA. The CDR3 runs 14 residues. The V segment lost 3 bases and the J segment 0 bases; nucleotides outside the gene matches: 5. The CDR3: CSVEGQTSSYEQYF. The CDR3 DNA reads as TGCAGCGTTGAGGGACAGACGAGCTCCTACGAGCAGTACTTC.

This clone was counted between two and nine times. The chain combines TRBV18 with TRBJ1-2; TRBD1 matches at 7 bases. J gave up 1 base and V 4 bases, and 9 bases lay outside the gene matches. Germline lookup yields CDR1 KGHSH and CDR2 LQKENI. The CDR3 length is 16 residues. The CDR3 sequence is CASSHSAGQLNYGYTF. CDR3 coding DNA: TGTGCCAGCTCACATAGCGCGGGACAGCTTAACTATGGCTACACCTTC.

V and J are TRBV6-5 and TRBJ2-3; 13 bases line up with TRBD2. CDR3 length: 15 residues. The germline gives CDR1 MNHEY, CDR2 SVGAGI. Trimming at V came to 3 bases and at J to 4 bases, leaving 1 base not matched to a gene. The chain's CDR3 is CASSYGLAGADTQYF. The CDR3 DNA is TGTGCCAGCAGTTATGGACTAGCGGGGGCAGATACGCAGTATTTT.

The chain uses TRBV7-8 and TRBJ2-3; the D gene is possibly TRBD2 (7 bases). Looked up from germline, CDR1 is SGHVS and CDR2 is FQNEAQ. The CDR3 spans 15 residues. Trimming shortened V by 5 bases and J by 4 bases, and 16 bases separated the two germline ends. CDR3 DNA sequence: TGTGCCAGCAGCCCACGGGGGGCTTCAGCAGATACGCAGTATTTT. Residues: CASSPRGASADTQYF. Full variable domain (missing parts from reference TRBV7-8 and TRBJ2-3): GAGVSQSPRYKVAKRGQDVALRCDPISGHVSLFWYQQALGQGPEFLTYFQNEAQLDKSGLPSDRFFAERPEGSVSTLKIQRTQQEDSAVYLCASSPRGASADTQYFGPGTRLTVL.

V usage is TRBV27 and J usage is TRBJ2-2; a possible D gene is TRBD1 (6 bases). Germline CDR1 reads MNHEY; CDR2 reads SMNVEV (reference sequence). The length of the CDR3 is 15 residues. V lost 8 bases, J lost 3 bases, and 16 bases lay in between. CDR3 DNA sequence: TGTGCCAGCGGACAGAGTGCCGGGTACACCGGGGAGCTGTTTTTT. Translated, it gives CASGQSAGYTGELFF.

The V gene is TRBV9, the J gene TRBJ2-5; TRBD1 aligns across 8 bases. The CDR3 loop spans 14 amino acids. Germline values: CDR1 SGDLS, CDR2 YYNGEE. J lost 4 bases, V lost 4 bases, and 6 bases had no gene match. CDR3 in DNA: TGTGCCAGCAGCCCCCTGGACAGGGTAGAGACCCAGTACTTC. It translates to CASSPLDRVETQYF.

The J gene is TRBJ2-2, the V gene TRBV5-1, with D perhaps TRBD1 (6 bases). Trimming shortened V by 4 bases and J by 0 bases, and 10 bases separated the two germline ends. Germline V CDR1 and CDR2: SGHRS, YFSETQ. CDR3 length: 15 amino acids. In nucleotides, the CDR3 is TGCGCCAGCAGCGTGACAGGTGCGAACACCGGGGAGCTGTTTTTT. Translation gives CASSVTGANTGELFF.

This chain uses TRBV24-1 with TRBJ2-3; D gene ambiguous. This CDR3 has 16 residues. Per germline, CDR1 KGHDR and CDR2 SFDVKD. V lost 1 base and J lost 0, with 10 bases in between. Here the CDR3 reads CATSDFRRSSTDTQYF. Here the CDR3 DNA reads TGTGCCACCAGTGATTTCCGGCGGAGTAGCACAGATACGCAGTATTTT.

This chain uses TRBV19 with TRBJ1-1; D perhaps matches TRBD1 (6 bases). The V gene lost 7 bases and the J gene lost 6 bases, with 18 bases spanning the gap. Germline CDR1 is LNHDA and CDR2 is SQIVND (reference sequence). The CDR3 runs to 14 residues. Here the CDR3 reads CASTLSGDFAEAFF. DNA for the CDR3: TGTGCCAGTACCCTGTCAGGGGATTTTGCTGAAGCTTTCTTT.